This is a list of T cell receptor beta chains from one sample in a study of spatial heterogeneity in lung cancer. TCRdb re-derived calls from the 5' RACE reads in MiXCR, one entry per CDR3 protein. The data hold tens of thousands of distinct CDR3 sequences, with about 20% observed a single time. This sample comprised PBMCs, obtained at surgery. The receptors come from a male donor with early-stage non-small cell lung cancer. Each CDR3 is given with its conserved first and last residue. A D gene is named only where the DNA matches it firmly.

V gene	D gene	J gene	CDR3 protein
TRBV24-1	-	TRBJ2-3	CATSPGGGTDTQYF
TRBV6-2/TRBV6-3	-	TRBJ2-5	CASSYSGEIETQYF
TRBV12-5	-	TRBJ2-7	CASAERESSYEQYF
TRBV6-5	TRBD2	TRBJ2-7	CASSGRRLAGGFEEQYF
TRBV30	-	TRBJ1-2	CALSRGRVFGGYTF
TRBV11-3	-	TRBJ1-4	CASSPREANEKLFF
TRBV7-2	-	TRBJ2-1	CASSYNVDFRSYNEQFF
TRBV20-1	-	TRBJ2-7	CSAWDPSYEQYF
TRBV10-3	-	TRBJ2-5	CAISDPTGTQETQYF
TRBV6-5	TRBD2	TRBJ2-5	CASSLFGLAGGQETQYF
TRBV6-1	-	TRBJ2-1	CASSERTPEWAYNEQFF
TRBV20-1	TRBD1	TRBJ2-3	CSATTGQGTDTQYF
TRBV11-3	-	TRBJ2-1	CASRPRTGNEQFF
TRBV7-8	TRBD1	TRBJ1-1	CASRTGEMNTEAFF
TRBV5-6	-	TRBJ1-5	CASSFQGPHQPQHF
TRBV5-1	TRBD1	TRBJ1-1	CASSPGQFDFNTEAFF
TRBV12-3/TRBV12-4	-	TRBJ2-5	CASRRERQGGETQYF
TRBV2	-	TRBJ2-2	CASRAGISTGELFF
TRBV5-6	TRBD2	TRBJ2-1	CASGTTSGSNEQFF
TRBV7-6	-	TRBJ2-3	CASSLAWTGGTDTQYF
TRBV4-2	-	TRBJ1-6	CASSQEQGYNSPLHF
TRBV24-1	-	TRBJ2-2	CATSDTRAGTGELFF
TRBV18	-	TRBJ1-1	CASSLRETEAFF